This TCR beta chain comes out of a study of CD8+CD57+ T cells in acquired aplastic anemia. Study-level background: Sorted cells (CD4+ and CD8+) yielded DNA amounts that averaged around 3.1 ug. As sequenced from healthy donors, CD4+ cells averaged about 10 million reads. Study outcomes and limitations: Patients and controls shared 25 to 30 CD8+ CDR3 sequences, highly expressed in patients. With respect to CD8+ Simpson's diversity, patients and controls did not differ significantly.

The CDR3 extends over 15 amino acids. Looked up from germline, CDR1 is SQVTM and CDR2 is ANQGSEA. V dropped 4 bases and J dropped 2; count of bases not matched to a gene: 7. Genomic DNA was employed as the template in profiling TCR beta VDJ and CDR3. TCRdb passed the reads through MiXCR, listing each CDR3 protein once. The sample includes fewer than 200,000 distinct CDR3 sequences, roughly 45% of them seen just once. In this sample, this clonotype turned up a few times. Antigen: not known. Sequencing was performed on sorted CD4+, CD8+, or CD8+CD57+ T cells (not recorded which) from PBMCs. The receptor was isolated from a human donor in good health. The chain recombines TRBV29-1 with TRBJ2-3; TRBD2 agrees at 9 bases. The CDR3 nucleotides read TGCAGCGTTGTTCCTAGCGGGGACTTCACAGATACGCAGTATTTT. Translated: CSVVPSGDFTDTQYF.